This T cell receptor beta chain is drawn from a study of cytomegalovirus exposure and HLA in healthy donors. Study background: Clustering assigned 81% of the approximately 370 genotyped donors to the Caucasian-associated ancestry cluster. Findings and limits, study-wide: Analyses of presence/absence relied on an assumption of roughly uniform sequencing depth across donors. Published work reported that the classifier diagnosed cytomegalovirus status with high specificity and sensitivity.

Trimming removed 3 bases from V and 10 bases from J, with 9 bases in between. Germline V lookup: CDR1 MDHEN, CDR2 SYDVKM. CDR3 length: 12 amino acids. As to this clone: The antigen is unknown.

A multiplex PCR was run with 60 Vbeta primers and 13 Jbeta primers. The repertoire was sequenced with immunoSEQ multiplex PCR; TCRdb's copy has only in-frame clones and lacks some. Among more than 200,000 clones listed, 83% were seen once. Sequencing was carried out using PBMCs. The source is a girl under 18 in good health and CMV-seronegative. The chain combines TRBV28 with TRBJ1-4; D is ambiguous. CDR3 amino acids: CASSFQTPKLFF. CDR3 nucleotide sequence: TGTGCCAGCAGTTTCCAGACTCCAAAACTGTTTTTT.